The 3 T cell receptor beta chains below were found in one sample sequenced in a study of OX40 agonist ivuxolimab in advanced cancers. Assay: immunoSEQ multiplex PCR; the TCRdb copy retains only in-frame clones and omits some. This sample has about 60,000 clones; 83% occur once, and the top ten carry under 2.5%. The input for sequencing was CD4+ or CD8+ T cells sorted from blood, taken in a trial of the OX40 agonist ivuxolimab. Receptor source: an adult with an advanced solid tumor such as melanoma, head and neck, liver or kidney cancer.

V usage is TRBV10-1 and J usage is TRBJ1-1, with D maybe TRBD1 (6 bases). Germline V lookup: CDR1 WNHNN, CDR2 SYGVQD (reference sequence). Trimming took off 1 base at V and 2 bases at J, with 11 bases between the two ends. This CDR3 region has 15 residues. The CDR3 protein is CASSELPGGNTEAFF. As DNA, the CDR3 is TGCGCCAGCAGTGAGTTGCCGGGGGGCAACACTGAAGCTTTCTTT.

The chain couples TRBV5-6 to TRBJ2-6, with 10 bases identical to TRBD1. From germline, CDR1 is SGHDT and CDR2 YYEEEE. This CDR3 is built from 14 residues. Trimming at V came to 5 bases and at J to 11 bases, leaving 7 bases not matched to a gene. The CDR3 is CASSSRGQGYVLTF. In nucleotides, the CDR3 is TGTGCCAGCAGTTCCAGGGGACAGGGGTACGTCCTGACTTTC.

The chain combines TRBV29-1 with TRBJ2-7, with TRBD2 matching over 8 bases. The V and J ends lost 7 bases and 0 bases, in that order; junction bases with no gene match: 2. The germline V gene encodes CDR1 SQVTM and CDR2 ANQGSEA. The CDR3 consists of 12 residues. CDR3 nucleotides: TGCAGCGCCGGGACTAGCTCCTACGAGCAGTACTTC. The encoded protein is CSAGTSSYEQYF.